Listed here are 2 T cell receptor beta chains from one sample, sequenced in a study of cytomegalovirus exposure and HLA in healthy donors (dated by TCRdb to about 2017). Receptors were amplified or captured by the immunoSEQ multiplex PCR assay. The multiplex PCR relied on a mix of 60 forward primers for TCR Vbeta segments and 13 reverse primers for TCR Jbeta segments. The table comes from immuneACCESS by way of TCRdb, which keeps in-frame sequences with V and J called. Part of the clones is missing from these tables; in studies checked, under half for an unresolved V gene and the rest for unknown reasons. The sample table records approximately 190,000 clones; 82% of these occur just once. The ten most abundant clones make up 6.5% of the sample. Sequencing input: PBMCs. These receptors were taken from a woman aged 45-65 years in good health and CMV-seropositive.

This clone was counted once. The rearrangement uses TRBV30 and TRBJ1-1, with 8 bases fitting TRBD1. The ends lost 1 base at V and 10 bases at J; junction bases unmatched: 2. Germline CDR1 and CDR2: GTSNPN and SVGIG (reference sequence). The CDR3 runs 11 residues. Written as DNA, the CDR3 is TGTGCCTGGAGTGAGACAGGGGTAGCTTTCTTT. This codes for CAWSETGVAFF.

This clone was observed once. V usage is TRBV7-9 and J usage is TRBJ1-1, with 7 bases lining up with TRBD1. Trimming cost V 5 bases and J 1 base; bases outside gene matches: 7. The CDR3 length is 15 residues. CDR1 is SEHNR and CDR2 is FQNEAQ in the germline V gene (reference sequence). The CDR3 loop reads CASSLHRGTNTEAFF. For the CDR3, the DNA is TGTGCCAGCAGCCTACACAGGGGCACGAACACTGAAGCTTTCTTT. Full variable domain (missing parts from reference TRBV7-9 and TRBJ1-1): DTGVSQNPRHKITKRGQNVTFRCDPISEHNRLYWYRQTLGQGPEFLTYFQNEAQLEKSRLLSDRFSAERPKGSFSTLEIQRTEQGDSAMYLCASSLHRGTNTEAFFGQGTRLTVV.